This is a list of T cell receptor beta chains from one sample in a study of T cell responses to AZD1222 COVID-19 vaccine. Profiling relied on immunoSEQ multiplex PCR, and the TCRdb table lists in-frame clones only, not all of them. Found here are about 140,000 clones, about 93% of them singletons; the top ten hold roughly 4%. The sample in question was peripheral blood, obtained 28 days after the second AZD1222 dose. The receptors come from an adult who received the AZD1222 COVID-19 vaccine. Both conserved end residues are part of each CDR3. Clone size is shown for a subset of rows, as once, few, many or a class of expanded clone.

v_call clone_size cdr3_aa
TRBV7-8 - CASSPEVGLWDQPQHF
TRBV7-2 - CASSSRQGKNIQYF
TRBV9 - CASSVAGANSPLHF
TRBV27 - CASRLTPNTGELFF
TRBV5-1 once CASSLTAGTNTEAFF
TRBV5-1 - CASSLVLIPNYGYTF
TRBV27 - CASGVDREANEQFF
TRBV5-4 - CASSFGTGGDTQYF
TRBV7-2 - CASSSGGGQPQHF
TRBV28 few CASRVPWGTEAFF
TRBV27 - CASSLGGPYNEQFF
TRBV20-1 - CSASRQGGNQPQHF
TRBV7-2 - CATRETFSYEQYF
TRBV5-1 once CASSRAGYNYGYTF
TRBV11-2 - CASSFGHQETQYF
TRBV5-4 - CASSLGGTGRDEKLFF
TRBV12-3/TRBV12-4 - CASSLQLNTEAFF
TRBV5-1 - CASSSFGGATDTQYF
TRBV27 - CASSLSGQGNEKLFF
TRBV9 - CASSARQGPSSYNSPLHF
TRBV5-1 - CASSFFPRERGEETQYF
TRBV9 - CASSPGPGPRTLEQYF
TRBV7-2 - CASSSGHQYSPLHF
TRBV27 - CASSSTTGVYEQYF
TRBV11-3 - CASTREGREAFF
TRBV7-3 - CASSLTDGYGYTF
TRBV11-1 - CASKVGREPYNEQFF
TRBV6-5 - CASSYPPHRGNTEAFF
TRBV19 - CASSTRLGMGYGYTF
TRBV5-8 - CASTPSDLEQYF